This T cell receptor beta chain was sequenced during a study of blood T cell repertoires in COVID-19 (dated by TCRdb to 2020 to 2022). As for the study more broadly: The collaborator samples originated in the United States, Italy and Spain and spanned the acute and convalescent phases of COVID-19. A de-identified subject ID, COVID-19 status, age in years and sex were almost always included in the sample metadata. Samples were obtained from the ongoing ImmuneRACE study (first 160 participants) and from 1,000 to 1,500 subjects provided by 6 global collaborators. HLA class I and class II types, where available, came from metadata supplied by the sample provider rather than from assay-based typing. Subjects who had been exposed to COVID-19, were actively infected with it, or had recovered from it provided the deeply sampled blood TCRbeta repertoires that made up the dataset. The material from the prospective study consisted of cDNA or gDNA derived from T cells, B-cell-depleted T cells, or PBMCs. The repertoires were released in a freely available public database intended as a resource for research on the immune response to SARS-CoV-2. Study-wide conclusions, independent of this receptor: Clinical and demographic metadata were provided uncurated, with the amount varying by source and participant.

TCRbeta CDR3 regions were amplified from genomic DNA by means of the immunoSEQ Assay, a bias-controlled multiplex PCR. On the authors' methods: Within the assay, amplification of reference gene primers was used to estimate how many nucleated cells each sample contained. To quantify the absolute abundance of each unique TCRbeta CDR3 rearrangement, sequence reads were collapsed and filtered. For each sample, productive Simpson clonality was calculated as the square root of Simpson's diversity index over productive rearrangements. This is the immuneACCESS table as TCRdb keeps it, with only in-frame sequences that have V and J called. A part of the clones is gone; compared with another copy, unresolved V genes explain less than half, and the rest is unexplained. D and trimming were read from the DNA, whereas the V and J calls and clone size are those reported in that table. This sample lists 35,000 to 40,000 clones; more than 70% were detected once. The ten largest make up about 10% of the sample.

V is shortened by 7 bases, J by 0 bases, and the region joining them spans 12 bases. Taken from cysteine to phenylalanine, the CDR3 has 15 residues. CDR3 DNA is the only sequence kept; it has 45 bases, read in frame from the first base. From a lookup of the germline V gene (reference sequence), CDR1 and CDR2 are LNHDA and SQIVND. Concerning this clone: There is no known antigen for this receptor. The input lacks base qualities; no much larger clone sits a single base away.

Each collaborating institution followed its own protocols to collect whole blood in K2EDTA tubes. Collaborator samples were shipped for TCRbeta analysis as frozen whole blood, isolated PBMCs, or DNA extracted from either sample type. Recombination connected TRBV19 to TRBJ1-4; no D gene can be assigned with confidence. The material sequenced was peripheral blood. The clonotype was recovered from a man in his sixties with active COVID-19. The base sequence is TGTGCCAGTACTATTAGCGGGGCAACTAATGAAAAACTGTTTTTT. The encoded protein is CASTISGATNEKLFF.